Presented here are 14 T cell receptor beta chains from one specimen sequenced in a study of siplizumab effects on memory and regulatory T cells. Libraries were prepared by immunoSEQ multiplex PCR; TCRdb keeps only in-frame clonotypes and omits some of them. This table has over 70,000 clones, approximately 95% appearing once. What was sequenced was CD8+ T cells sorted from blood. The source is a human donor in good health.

CDR3 loop: CAISESVVDSPLHF. The CDR3 coding sequence is TGTGCCATCAGTGAGTCGGTGGTCGATTCACCCCTCCACTTT. The chain is built from TRBV10-3 and TRBJ1-6, with D hard to call. The V gene's germline CDR1 is ENHRY and CDR2 SYGVKD. V was pared by 0 bases and J by 8 bases, with 8 bases between. The CDR3 is made up of 14 amino acids.

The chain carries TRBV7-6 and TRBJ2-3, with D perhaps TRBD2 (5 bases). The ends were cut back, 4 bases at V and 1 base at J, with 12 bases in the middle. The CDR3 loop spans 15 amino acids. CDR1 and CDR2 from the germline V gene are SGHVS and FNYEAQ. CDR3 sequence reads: CASSYKAVRTDTQYF. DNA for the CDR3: TGTGCCAGCAGCTACAAAGCGGTGCGCACAGATACGCAGTATTTT.

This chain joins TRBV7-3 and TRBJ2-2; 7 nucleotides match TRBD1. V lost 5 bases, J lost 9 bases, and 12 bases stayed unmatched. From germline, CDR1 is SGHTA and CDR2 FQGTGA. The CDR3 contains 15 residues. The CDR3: CASSLSGTESRELFF. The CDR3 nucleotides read TGTGCCAGCAGCCTCTCCGGGACAGAATCCCGGGAGCTGTTTTTT.

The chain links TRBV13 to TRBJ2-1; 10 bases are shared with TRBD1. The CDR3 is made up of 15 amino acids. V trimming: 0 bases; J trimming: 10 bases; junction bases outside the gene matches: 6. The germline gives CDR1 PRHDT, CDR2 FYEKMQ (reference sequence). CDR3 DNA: TGTGCCAGCAGCTTAGGCGGGACAGGGGAGAGAGAGCAGTTCTTC. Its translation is CASSLGGTGEREQFF.

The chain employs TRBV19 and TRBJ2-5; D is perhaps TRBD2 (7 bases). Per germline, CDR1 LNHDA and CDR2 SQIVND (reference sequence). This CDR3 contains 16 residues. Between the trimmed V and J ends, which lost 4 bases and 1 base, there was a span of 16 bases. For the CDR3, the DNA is TGTGCCAGTAGTACAGGACTAGGGGGAGGCCAAGAGACCCAGTACTTC. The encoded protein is CASSTGLGGGQETQYF.

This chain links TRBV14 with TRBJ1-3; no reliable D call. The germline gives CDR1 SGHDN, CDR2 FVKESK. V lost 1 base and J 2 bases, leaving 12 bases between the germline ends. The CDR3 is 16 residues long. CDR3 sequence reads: CASSQGLSGAGNTIYF. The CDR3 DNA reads TGTGCCAGCAGCCAAGGCCTCTCAGGCGCTGGAAACACCATATATTTT.

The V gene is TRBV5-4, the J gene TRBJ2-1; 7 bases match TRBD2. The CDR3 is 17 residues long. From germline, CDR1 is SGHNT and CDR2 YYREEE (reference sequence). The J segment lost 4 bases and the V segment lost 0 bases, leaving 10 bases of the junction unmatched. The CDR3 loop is CASSLEGHGRYYNEQFF. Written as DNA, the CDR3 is TGTGCCAGCAGCTTGGAGGGGCACGGGAGGTATTACAATGAGCAGTTCTTC.

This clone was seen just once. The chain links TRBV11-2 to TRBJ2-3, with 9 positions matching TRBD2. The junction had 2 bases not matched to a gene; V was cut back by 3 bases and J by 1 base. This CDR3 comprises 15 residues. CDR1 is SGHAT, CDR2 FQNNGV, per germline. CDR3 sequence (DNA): TGTGCCAGCAGCTTGGCGGGAGGGGGCACAGATACGCAGTATTTT. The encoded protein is CASSLAGGGTDTQYF.

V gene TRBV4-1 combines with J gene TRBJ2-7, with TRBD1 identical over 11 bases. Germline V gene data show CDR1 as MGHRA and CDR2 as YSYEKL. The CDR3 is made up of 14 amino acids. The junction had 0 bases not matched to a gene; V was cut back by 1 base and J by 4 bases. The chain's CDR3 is CASSQGDRGYEQYF. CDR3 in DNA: TGCGCCAGCAGCCAAGGGGACAGGGGGTACGAGCAGTACTTC.

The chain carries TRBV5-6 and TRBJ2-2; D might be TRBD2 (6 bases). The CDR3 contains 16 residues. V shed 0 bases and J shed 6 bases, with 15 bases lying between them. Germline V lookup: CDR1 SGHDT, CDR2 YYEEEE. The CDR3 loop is CASSLAGVAGSGELFF. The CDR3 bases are TGTGCCAGCAGCTTGGCTGGGGTTGCGGGGTCCGGGGAGCTGTTTTTT.

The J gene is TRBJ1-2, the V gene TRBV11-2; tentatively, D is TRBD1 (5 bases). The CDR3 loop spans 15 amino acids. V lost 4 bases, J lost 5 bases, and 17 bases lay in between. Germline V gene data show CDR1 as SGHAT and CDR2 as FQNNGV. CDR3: CASSSGTGGVYGYTF. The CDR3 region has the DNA TGTGCCAGCAGCTCCGGGACGGGGGGGGTGTATGGCTACACCTTC.

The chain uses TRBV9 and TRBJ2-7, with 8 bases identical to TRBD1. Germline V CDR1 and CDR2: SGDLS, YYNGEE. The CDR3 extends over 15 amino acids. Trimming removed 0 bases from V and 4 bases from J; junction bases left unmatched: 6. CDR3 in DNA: TGTGCCAGCAGCGTAGGCCAGGGGGCAGGATACGAGCAGTACTTC. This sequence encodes CASSVGQGAGYEQYF.

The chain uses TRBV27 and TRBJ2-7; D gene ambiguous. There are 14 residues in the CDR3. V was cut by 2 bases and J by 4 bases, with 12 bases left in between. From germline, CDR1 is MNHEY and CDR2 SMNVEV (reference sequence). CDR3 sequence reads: CASSLQGLEYEQYF. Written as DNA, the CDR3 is TGTGCCAGCAGTTTACAAGGGCTGGAATACGAGCAGTACTTC.

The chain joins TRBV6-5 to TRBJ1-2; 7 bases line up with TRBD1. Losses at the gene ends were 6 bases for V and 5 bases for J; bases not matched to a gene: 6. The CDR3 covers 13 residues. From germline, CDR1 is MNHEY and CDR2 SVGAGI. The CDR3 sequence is CASRDRVGYGYTF. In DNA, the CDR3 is TGTGCCAGCAGAGACAGGGTAGGGTATGGCTACACCTTC.